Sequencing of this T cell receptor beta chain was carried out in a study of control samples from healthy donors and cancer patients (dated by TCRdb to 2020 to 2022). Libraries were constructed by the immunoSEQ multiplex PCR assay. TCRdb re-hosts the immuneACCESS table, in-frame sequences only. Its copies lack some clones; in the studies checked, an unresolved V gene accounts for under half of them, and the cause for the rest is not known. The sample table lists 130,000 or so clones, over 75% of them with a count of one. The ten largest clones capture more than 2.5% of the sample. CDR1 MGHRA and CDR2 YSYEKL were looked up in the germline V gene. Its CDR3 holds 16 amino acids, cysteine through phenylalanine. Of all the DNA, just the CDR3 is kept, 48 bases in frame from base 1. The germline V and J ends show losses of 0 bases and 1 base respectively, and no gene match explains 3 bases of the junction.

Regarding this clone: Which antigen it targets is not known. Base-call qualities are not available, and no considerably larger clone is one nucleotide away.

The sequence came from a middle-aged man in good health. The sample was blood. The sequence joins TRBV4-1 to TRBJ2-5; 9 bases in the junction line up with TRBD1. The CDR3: CASSQDGTGPQETQYF. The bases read TGCGCCAGCAGCCAAGATGGGACAGGGCCCCAAGAGACCCAGTACTTC.